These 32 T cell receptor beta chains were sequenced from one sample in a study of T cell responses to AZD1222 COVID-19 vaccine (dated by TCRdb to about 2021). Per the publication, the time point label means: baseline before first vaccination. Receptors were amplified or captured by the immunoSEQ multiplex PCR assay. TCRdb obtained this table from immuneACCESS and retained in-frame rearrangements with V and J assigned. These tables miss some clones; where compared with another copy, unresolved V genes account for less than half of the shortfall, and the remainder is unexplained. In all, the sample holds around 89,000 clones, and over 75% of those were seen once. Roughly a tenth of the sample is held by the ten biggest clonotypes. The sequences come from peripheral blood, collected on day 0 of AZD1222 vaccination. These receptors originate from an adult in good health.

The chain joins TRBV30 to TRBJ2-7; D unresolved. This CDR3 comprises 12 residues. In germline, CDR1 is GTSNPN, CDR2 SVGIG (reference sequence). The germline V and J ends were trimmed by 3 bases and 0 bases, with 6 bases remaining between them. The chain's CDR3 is CAWSRSSYEQYF. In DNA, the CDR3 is TGTGCCTGGAGCAGGAGCTCCTACGAGCAGTACTTC.

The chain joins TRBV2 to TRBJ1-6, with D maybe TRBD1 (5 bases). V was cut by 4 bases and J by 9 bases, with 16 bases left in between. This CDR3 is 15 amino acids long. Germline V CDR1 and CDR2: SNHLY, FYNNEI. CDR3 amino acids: CASSAFQGLGSPLHF. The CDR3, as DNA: TGTGCCAGCAGTGCTTTTCAGGGATTGGGTTCACCCCTCCACTTT.

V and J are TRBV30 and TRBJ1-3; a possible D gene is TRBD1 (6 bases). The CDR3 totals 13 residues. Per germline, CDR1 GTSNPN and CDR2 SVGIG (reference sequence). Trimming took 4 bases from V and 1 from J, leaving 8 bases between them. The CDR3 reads CAWTGVSGNTIYF. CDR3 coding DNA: TGTGCCTGGACAGGGGTTTCTGGAAACACCATATATTTT.

CDR3 region: CASRPDQGQPQHF. In DNA form, the CDR3 reads TGTGCCAGCAGACCGGACCAGGGGCAGCCCCAGCATTTT. V and J are TRBV28 and TRBJ1-5; the D gene is possibly TRBD1 (6 bases). CDR1 MDHEN and CDR2 SYDVKM come from the germline V gene. The length of the CDR3 is 13 residues. V lost 6 bases to trimming and J lost 7 bases, with 13 bases between them.

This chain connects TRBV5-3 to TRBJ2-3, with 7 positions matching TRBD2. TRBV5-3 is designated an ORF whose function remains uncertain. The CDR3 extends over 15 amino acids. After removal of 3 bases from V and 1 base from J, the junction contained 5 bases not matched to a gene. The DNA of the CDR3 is TGTGCCAGAAGCTCCCTGGCGGGGGGCACAGATACGCAGTATTTT. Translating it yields CARSSLAGGTDTQYF.

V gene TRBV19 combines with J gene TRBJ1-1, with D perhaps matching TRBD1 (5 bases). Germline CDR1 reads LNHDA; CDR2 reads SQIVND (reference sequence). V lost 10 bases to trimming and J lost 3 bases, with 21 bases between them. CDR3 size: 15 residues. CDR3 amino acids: CATKAGRGSYTEAFF. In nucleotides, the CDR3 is TGTGCCACCAAGGCCGGTCGGGGGTCCTACACTGAAGCTTTCTTT.

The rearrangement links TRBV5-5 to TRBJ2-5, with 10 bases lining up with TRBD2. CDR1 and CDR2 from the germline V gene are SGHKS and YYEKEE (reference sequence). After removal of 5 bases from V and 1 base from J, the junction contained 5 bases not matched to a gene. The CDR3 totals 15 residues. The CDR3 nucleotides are TGTGCCAGCAGTCCTCCTAGCGGGGGCCAAGAGACCCAGTACTTC. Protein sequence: CASSPPSGGQETQYF.

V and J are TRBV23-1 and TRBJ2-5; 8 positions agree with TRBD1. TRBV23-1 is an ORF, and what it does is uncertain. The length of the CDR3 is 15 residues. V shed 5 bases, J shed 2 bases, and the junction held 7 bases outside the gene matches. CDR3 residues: CASSRTGQDQETQYF. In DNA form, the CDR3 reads TGCGCCAGCAGTAGAACGGGACAGGATCAAGAGACCCAGTACTTC.

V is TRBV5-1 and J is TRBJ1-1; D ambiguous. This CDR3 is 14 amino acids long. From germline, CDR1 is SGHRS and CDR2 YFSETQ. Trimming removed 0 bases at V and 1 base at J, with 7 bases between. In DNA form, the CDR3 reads TGCGCCAGCAGCTTGGGGCTTGAGAACACTGAAGCTTTCTTT. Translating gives CASSLGLENTEAFF.

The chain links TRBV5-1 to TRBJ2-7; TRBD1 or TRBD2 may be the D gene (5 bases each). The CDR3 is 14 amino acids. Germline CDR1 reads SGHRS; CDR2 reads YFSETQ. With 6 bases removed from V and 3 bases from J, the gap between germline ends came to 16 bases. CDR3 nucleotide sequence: TGCGCCAGCACCCAGACCCTTGGGGGCTACGAGCAGTACTTC. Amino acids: CASTQTLGGYEQYF. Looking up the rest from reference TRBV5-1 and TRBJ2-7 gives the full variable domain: KAGVTQTPRYLIKTRGQQVTLSCSPISGHRSVSWYQQTPGQGLQFLFEYFSETQRNKGNFPGRFSGRQFSNSRSEMNVSTLELGDSALYLCASTQTLGGYEQYFGPGTRLTVT.

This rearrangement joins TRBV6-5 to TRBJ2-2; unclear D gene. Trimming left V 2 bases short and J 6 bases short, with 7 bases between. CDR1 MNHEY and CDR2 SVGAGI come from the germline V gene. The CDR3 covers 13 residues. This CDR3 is CASSYGSPGELFF. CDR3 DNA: TGTGCCAGCAGTTACGGGTCCCCCGGGGAGCTGTTTTTT.

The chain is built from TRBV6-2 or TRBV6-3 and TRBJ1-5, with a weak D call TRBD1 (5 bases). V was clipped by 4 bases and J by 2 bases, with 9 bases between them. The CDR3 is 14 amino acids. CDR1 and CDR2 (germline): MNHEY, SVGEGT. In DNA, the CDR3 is TGTGCCAGCAGTTGGGAGACAGGCAATCAGCCCCAGCATTTT. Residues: CASSWETGNQPQHF.

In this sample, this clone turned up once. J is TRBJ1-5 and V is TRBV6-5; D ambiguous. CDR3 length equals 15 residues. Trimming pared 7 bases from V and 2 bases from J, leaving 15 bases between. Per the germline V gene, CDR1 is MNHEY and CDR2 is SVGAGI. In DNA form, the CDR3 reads TGTGCCAGCACCCCGACGGAGGTCGGCAATCAGCCCCAGCATTTT. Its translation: CASTPTEVGNQPQHF.

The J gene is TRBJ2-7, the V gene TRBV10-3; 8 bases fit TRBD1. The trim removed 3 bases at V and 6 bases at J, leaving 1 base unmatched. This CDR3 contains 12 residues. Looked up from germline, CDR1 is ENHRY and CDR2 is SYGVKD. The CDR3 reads CAISEQGGEQYF. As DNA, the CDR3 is TGTGCCATCAGTGAACAGGGGGGCGAGCAGTACTTC.

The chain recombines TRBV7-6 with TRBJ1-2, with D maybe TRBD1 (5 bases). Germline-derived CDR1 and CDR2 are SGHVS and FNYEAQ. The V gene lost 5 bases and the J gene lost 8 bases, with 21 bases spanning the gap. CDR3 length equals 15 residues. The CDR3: CASSLTGTNTAGYTF. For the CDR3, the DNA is TGTGCCAGCAGCCTAACCGGGACGAATACAGCGGGCTACACCTTC.

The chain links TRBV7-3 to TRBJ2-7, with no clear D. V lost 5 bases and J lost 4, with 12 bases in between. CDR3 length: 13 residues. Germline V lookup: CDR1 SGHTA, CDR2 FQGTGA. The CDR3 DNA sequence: TGTGCCAGCAGCCGGCAACCGAATTACGAGCAGTACTTC. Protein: CASSRQPNYEQYF.

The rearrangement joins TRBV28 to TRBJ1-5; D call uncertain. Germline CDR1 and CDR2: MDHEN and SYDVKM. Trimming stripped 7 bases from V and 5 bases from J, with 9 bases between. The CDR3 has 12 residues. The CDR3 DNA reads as TGTGCCAGCACCGCAAGTCATCAGCCCCAGCATTTT. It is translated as CASTASHQPQHF.

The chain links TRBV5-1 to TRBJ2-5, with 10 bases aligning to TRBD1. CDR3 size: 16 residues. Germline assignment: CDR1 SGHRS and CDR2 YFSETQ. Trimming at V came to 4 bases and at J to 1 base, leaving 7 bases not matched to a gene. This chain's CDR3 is CASSPGTGVGQETQYF. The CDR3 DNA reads TGCGCCAGCAGCCCGGGGACAGGGGTGGGCCAAGAGACCCAGTACTTC.

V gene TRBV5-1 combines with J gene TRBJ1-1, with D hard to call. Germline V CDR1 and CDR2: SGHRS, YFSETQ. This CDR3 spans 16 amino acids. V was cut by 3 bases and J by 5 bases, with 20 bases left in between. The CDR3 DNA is TGCGCCAGCAGCTATCACGGGGTCTCCAGTGGGACTGAAGCTTTCTTT. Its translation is CASSYHGVSSGTEAFF.

The DNA for the CDR3 is TGCAGCGTTGTACCGGACAGGTTCGGAAACACCATATATTTT. Protein product: CSVVPDRFGNTIYF. The chain combines TRBV29-1 with TRBJ1-3, with 7 bases fitting TRBD1. The CDR3 is 14 amino acids. V was pared by 4 bases and J by 4 bases, with 7 bases of the junction left unmatched. Per the germline V gene, CDR1 is SQVTM and CDR2 is ANQGSEA.

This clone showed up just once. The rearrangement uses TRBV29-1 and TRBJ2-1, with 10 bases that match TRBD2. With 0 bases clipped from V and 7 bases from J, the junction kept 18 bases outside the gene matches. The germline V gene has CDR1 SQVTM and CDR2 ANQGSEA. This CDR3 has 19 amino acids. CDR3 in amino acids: CSVEDRGRRSGRARNEQFF. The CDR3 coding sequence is TGCAGCGTTGAAGATCGGGGCAGGAGAAGCGGGAGGGCCCGAAATGAGCAGTTCTTC.

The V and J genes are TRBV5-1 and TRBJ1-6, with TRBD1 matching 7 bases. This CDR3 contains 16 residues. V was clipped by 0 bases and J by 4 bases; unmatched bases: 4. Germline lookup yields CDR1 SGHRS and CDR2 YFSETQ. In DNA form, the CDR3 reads TGCGCCAGCAGCTTGGTGGGACAGATATATAATTCACCCCTCCACTTT. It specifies CASSLVGQIYNSPLHF.

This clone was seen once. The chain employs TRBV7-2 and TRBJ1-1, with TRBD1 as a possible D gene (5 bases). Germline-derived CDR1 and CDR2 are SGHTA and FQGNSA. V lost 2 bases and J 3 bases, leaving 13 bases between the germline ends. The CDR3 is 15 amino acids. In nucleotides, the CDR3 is TGTGCCAGCAGCTTATGGGGAGAGGGGCACACTGAAGCTTTCTTT. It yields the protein CASSLWGEGHTEAFF. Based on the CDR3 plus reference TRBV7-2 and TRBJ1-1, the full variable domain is GAGVSQSPSNKVTEKGKDVELRCDPISGHTALYWYRQSLGQGLEFLIYFQGNSAPDKSGLPSDRFSAERTGGSVSTLTIQRTQQEDSAVYLCASSLWGEGHTEAFFGQGTRLTVV.

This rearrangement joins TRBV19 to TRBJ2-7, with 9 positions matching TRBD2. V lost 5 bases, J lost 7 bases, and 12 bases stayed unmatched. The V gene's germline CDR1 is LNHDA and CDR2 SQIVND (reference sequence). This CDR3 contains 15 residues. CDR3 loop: CASSWERGEGLEQYF. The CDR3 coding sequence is TGTGCCAGTAGTTGGGAGCGGGGGGAGGGTTTGGAGCAGTACTTC. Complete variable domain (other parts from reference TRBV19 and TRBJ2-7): DGGITQSPKYLFRKEGQNVTLSCEQNLNHDAMYWYRQDPGQGLRLIYYSQIVNDFQKGDIAEGYSVSREKKESFPLTVTSAQKNPTAFYLCASSWERGEGLEQYFGPGTRLTVT.

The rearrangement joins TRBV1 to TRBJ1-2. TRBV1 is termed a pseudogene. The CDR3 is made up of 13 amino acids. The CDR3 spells CTSSQDSGRGYTF. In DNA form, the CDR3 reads TGCACCAGCAGCCAAGACTCCGGGAGGGGCTACACCTTC.

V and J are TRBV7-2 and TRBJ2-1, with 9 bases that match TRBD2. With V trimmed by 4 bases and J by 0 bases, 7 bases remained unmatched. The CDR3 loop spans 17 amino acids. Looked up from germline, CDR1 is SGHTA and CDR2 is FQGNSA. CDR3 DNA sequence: TGTGCCAGCAGCTCGGGGCTAGCGGGGAGCTCCTACAATGAGCAGTTCTTC. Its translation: CASSSGLAGSSYNEQFF. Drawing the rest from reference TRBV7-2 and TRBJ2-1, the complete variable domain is GAGVSQSPSNKVTEKGKDVELRCDPISGHTALYWYRQSLGQGLEFLIYFQGNSAPDKSGLPSDRFSAERTGGSVSTLTIQRTQQEDSAVYLCASSSGLAGSSYNEQFFGPGTRLTVL.

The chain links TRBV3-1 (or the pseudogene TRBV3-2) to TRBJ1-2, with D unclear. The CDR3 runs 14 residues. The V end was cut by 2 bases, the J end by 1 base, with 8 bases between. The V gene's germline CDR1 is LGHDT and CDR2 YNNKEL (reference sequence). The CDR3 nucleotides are TGTGCCAGCAGCCAACATACTAATAACTATGGCTACACCTTC. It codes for CASSQHTNNYGYTF.

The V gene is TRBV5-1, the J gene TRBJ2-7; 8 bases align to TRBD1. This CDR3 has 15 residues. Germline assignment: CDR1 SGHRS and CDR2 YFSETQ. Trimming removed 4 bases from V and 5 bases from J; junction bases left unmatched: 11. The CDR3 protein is CASSPGGQGPHEQYF. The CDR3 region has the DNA TGCGCCAGCAGCCCAGGCGGACAGGGTCCCCACGAGCAGTACTTC.

The CDR3 coding sequence is TGTGCCAGCAGTGGGGCCCGACTAGCGGGAGAAAACCGGCCCTACAATGAGCAGTTCTTC. Translating gives CASSGARLAGENRPYNEQFF. The gene calls are TRBV6-1 and TRBJ2-1; TRBD2 agrees at 12 bases. The V gene's germline CDR1 is MNHNS and CDR2 SASEGT. V lost 4 bases and J lost 2; bases outside the gene matches: 15. This CDR3 is 20 amino acids long.

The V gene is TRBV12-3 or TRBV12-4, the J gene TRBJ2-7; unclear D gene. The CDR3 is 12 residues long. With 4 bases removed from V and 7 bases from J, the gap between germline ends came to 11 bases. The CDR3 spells CASSSNALEQYF. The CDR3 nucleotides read TGTGCCAGCAGTTCTAATGCTCTGGAGCAGTACTTC.

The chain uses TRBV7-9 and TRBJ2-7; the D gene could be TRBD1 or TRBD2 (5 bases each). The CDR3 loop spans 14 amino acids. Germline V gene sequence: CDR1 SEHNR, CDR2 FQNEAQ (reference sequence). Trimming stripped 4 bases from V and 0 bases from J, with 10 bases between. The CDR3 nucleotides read TGTGCCAGCAGCTCAAGGGACGACTCCTACGAGCAGTACTTC. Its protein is CASSSRDDSYEQYF.

CDR3 amino acids: CASGLLLLGDTQYF. CDR3 in DNA: TGTGCTAGTGGTTTGCTCCTTCTGGGAGATACGCAGTATTTT. The rearrangement uses TRBV12-5 and TRBJ2-3; D is unresolved. Germline V gives CDR1 LGHNT, CDR2 FRNRAP. Trimming removed 2 bases from V and 5 bases from J, with 11 bases in between. CDR3 length equals 14 residues.